Shown below are 8 T cell receptor beta chains from a single sample sequenced in a study of identical twins. TCRdb recomputed calls from the 5' RACE reads with MiXCR, one row per CDR3 protein. The table records 500,000 to 700,000 distinct CDR3 sequences, under 8.5% of them present only once. These records were also assigned to another study, of yellow fever vaccine responses in identical twins.

Sequencing input: PBMCs. The receptor set was obtained from a woman aged 18-30 years in good health.

The table lists this clonotype with many counts. The chain couples TRBV12-3 or TRBV12-4 to TRBJ1-1, with a tentative D call TRBD1 (5 bases). The CDR3 extends over 15 amino acids. The V and J ends lost 1 base and 5 bases respectively, with 14 bases between them. The CDR3 nucleotides read TGTGCCAGCAGTTTAGTGGTGTCGGGGCTAACTGAAGCTTTCTTT. Its translation: CASSLVVSGLTEAFF.

The CDR3 nucleotides are TGTGCCAGCAGTTCCGGACAGTTGCGCGGGGAGCTGTTTTTT. The encoded protein is CASSSGQLRGELFF. The chain recombines TRBV6-5 with TRBJ2-2; D may be TRBD1 (6 bases). The V end was cut by 4 bases, the J end by 7 bases, with 13 bases between. The CDR3 covers 14 residues. Germline values: CDR1 MNHEY, CDR2 SVGAGI.

This clonotype was recorded at least ten times. The chain joins TRBV5-1 to TRBJ2-1; 12 bases line up with TRBD2. The CDR3 sequence is 17 residues long. Trimming cost V 4 bases and J 0 bases; bases outside gene matches: 5. Germline assignment: CDR1 SGHRS and CDR2 YFSETQ. In nucleotides, the CDR3 is TGCGCCAGCAGCAACGGACTAGCGGGGCCCTCCTACAATGAGCAGTTCTTC. Translation: CASSNGLAGPSYNEQFF.

This clonotype was counted many times. This chain connects TRBV20-1 to TRBJ2-1; 8 bases agree with TRBD2. This CDR3 contains 14 residues. CDR1 is DFQATT and CDR2 is SNEGSKA in the germline V gene (reference sequence). The V and J ends lost 3 bases and 0 bases, in that order; junction bases with no gene match: 1. Written as DNA, the CDR3 is TGCAGTGCTAGGGGACTAGGCTCCTACAATGAGCAGTTCTTC. Translation: CSARGLGSYNEQFF.

This clonotype appeared a few times. This chain connects TRBV19 to TRBJ2-7; D gene unclear. Germline lookup yields CDR1 LNHDA and CDR2 SQIVND (reference sequence). Trimming took off 1 base at V and 2 bases at J, with 9 bases between the two ends. This CDR3 has 14 amino acids. CDR3 in amino acids: CASSIGVGPYEQYF. CDR3 nucleotide sequence: TGTGCCAGTAGTATAGGGGTTGGGCCCTACGAGCAGTACTTC.

This clonotype was seen many times. The V call is TRBV5-1, the J call TRBJ1-1; 11 positions match TRBD1. V lost 4 bases and J lost 11; bases outside the gene matches: 7. CDR3 length: 13 amino acids. CDR1 SGHRS and CDR2 YFSETQ come from the germline V gene. The CDR3 bases are TGCGCCAGCAGCGAGGACAGGGGGCTTGGGGCTTTCTTT. Its translation: CASSEDRGLGAFF.

V is TRBV12-3 or TRBV12-4 and J is TRBJ1-2; possibly TRBD1 for D (5 bases). V dropped 6 bases and J dropped 6 bases, with 14 bases sitting between them. CDR3 length: 13 residues. In DNA, the CDR3 is TGTGCCAGCAGCCTTGAGGGGTTCCATGGCTACACCTTC. Amino acid sequence: CASSLEGFHGYTF.

This clonotype was counted many times. At one of its ends the junction is not consistent with the germline gene, which may arise from a read error. V gene TRBV12-3 or TRBV12-4 combines with J gene TRBJ2-2; no reliable D call. This CDR3 spans 15 amino acids. CDR3 coding DNA: TGTGCCAACAGTTTTTCAGGCGGCCCCACCGGGGAGCTGTTTTTT. This translates into CANSFSGGPTGELFF.